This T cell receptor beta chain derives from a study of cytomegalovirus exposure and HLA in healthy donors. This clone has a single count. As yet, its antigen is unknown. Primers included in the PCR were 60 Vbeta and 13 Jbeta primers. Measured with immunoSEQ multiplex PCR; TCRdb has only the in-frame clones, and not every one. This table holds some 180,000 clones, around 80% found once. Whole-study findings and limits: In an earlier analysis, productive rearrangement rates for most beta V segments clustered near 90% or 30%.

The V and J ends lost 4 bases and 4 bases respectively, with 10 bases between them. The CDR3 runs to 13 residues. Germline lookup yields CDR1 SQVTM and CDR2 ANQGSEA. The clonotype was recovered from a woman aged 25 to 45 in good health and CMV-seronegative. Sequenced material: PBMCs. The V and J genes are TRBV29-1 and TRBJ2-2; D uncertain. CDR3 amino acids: CSVGQAVTGELFF. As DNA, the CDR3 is TGCAGCGTTGGGCAGGCTGTCACCGGGGAGCTGTTTTTT.